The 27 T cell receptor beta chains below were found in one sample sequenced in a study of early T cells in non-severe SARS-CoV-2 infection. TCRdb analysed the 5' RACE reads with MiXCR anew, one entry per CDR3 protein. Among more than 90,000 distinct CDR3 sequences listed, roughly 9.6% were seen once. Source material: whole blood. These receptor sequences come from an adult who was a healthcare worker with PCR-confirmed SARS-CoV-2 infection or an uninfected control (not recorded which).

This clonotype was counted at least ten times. CDR3 protein: CASSREHRTGDYSNQPQHF. The CDR3 DNA is TGTGCCAGCAGCCGAGAACATAGGACAGGGGATTATAGCAATCAGCCCCAGCATTTT. The chain links TRBV6-2 or TRBV6-3 to TRBJ1-5, with TRBD1 identical over 9 bases. V lost 6 bases to trimming and J lost 0 bases; unmatched junction nucleotides: 15. CDR3 size: 19 residues. Germline V gene lookup returns CDR1 MNHEY and CDR2 SVGEGT.

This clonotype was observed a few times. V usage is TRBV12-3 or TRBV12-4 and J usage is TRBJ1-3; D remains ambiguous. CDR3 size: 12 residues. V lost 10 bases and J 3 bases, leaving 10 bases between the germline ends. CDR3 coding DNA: TGTGCCAACAGCCTTCATGGAAACACCATATATTTT. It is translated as CANSLHGNTIYF.

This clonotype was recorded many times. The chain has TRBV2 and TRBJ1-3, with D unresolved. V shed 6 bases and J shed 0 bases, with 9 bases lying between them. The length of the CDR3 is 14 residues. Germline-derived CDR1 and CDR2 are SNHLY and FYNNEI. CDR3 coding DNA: TGTGCCAGCAGAGATCAGTACTCTGGAAACACCATATATTTT. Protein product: CASRDQYSGNTIYF.

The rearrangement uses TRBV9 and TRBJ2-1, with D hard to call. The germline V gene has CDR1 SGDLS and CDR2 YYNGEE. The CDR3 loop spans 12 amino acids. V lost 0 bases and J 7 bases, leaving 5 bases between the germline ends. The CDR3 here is CASSVGSNEQFF. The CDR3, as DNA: TGTGCCAGCAGCGTAGGGTCGAATGAGCAGTTCTTC.

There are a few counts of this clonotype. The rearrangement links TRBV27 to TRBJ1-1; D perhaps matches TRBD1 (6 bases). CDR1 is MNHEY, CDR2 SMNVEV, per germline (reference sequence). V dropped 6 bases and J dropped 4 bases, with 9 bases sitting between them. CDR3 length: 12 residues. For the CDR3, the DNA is TGTGCCAGCAGCAAAGGGGGCACTGAAGCTTTCTTT. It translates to CASSKGGTEAFF.

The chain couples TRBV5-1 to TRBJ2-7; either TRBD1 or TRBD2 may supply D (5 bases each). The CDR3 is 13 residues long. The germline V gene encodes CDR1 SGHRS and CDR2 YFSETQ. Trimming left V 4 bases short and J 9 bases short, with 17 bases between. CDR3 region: CASSPPVGVRQYF. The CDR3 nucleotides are TGCGCCAGCAGCCCCCCGGTGGGGGTAAGGCAGTACTTC. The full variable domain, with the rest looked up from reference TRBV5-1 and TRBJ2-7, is KAGVTQTPRYLIKTRGQQVTLSCSPISGHRSVSWYQQTPGQGLQFLFEYFSETQRNKGNFPGRFSGRQFSNSRSEMNVSTLELGDSALYLCASSPPVGVRQYFGPGTRLTVT.

DNA for the CDR3: TGTGCCTGGAGTGAGGGGGCAGGGTCCACCGGGGAGCTGTTTTTT. Translation gives CAWSEGAGSTGELFF. This chain links TRBV30 with TRBJ2-2; 7 bases align to TRBD1. The CDR3 loop spans 15 amino acids. The germline gives CDR1 GTSNPN, CDR2 SVGIG (reference sequence). The V gene end was trimmed by 1 base and the J gene end by 4 bases; junction bases not matched to a gene: 6.

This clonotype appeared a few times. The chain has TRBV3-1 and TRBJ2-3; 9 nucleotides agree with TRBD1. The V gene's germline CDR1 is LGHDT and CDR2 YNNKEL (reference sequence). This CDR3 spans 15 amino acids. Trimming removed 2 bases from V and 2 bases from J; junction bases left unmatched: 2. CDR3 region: CASSQNRGLTDTQYF. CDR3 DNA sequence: TGTGCCAGCAGCCAAAACAGGGGGCTCACAGATACGCAGTATTTT.

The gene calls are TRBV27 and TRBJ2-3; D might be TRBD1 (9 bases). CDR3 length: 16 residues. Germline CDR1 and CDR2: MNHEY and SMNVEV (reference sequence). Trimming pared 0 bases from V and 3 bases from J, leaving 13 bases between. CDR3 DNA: TGTGCCAGCAGTTTATCTAGCGGGACAGGGACAGATACGCAGTATTTT. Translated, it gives CASSLSSGTGTDTQYF.

In nucleotides, the CDR3 is TGTGCCAGCAGCCAAGGGATAGCGGGAGGATACGAGCAGTACTTC. Translated, it gives CASSQGIAGGYEQYF. V and J are TRBV3-1 and TRBJ2-7; TRBD2 matches at 10 bases. Germline V lookup: CDR1 LGHDT, CDR2 YNNKEL (reference sequence). The V and J ends lost 1 base and 4 bases, in that order; junction bases with no gene match: 4. The CDR3 runs 15 residues.

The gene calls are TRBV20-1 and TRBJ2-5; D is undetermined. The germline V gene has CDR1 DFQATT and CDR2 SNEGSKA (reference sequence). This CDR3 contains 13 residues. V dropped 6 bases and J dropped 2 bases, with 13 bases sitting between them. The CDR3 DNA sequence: TGCAGTGCACCGACACGGATTCAAGAGACCCAGTACTTC. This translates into CSAPTRIQETQYF.

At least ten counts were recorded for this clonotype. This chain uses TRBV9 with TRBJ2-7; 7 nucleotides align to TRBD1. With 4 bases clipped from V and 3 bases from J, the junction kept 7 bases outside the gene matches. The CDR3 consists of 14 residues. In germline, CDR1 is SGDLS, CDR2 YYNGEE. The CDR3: CASSSGQAHYEQYF. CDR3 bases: TGTGCCAGCAGCTCTGGACAGGCGCACTACGAGCAGTACTTC. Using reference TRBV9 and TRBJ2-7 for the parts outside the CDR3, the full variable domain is DSGVTQTPKHLITATGQRVTLRCSPRSGDLSVYWYQQSLDQGLQFLIQYYNGEERAKGNILERFSAQQFPDLHSELNLSSLELGDSALYFCASSSGQAHYEQYFGPGTRLTVT.

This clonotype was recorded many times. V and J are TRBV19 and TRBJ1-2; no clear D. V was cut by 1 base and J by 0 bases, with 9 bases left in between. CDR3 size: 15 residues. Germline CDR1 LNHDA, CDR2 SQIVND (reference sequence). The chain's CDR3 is CASSIARTPNYGYTF. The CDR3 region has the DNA TGTGCCAGTAGTATAGCACGTACACCTAACTATGGCTACACCTTC.

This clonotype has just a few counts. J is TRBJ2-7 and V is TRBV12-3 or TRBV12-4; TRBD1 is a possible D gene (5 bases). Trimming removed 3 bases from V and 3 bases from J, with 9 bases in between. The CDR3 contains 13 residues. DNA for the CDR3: TGTGCCAGCAGTTTCTGGGGCGGCTACGAGCAGTACTTC. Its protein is CASSFWGGYEQYF.

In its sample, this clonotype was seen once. As DNA, the CDR3 is TGTGCCAGCAGCGCCGATAGAGATTCGGTCACTGAAGCTTTCTTT. Amino acid sequence: CASSADRDSVTEAFF. J is TRBJ1-1 and V is TRBV9, with D unclear. V gave up 3 bases and J gave up 4 bases, with 16 bases separating them. The germline CDR1 and CDR2 sequences are SGDLS and YYNGEE. The CDR3 contains 15 residues. The variable domain in full, with the rest retrieved from reference TRBV9 and TRBJ1-1, is DSGVTQTPKHLITATGQRVTLRCSPRSGDLSVYWYQQSLDQGLQFLIQYYNGEERAKGNILERFSAQQFPDLHSELNLSSLELGDSALYFCASSADRDSVTEAFFGQGTRLTVV.

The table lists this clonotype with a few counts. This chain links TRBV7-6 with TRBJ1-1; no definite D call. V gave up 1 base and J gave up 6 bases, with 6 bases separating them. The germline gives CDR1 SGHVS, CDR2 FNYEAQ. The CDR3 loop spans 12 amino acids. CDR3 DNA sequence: TGTGCCAGCAGCTTAGTGGGCTCTGAAGCTTTCTTT. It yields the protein CASSLVGSEAFF.

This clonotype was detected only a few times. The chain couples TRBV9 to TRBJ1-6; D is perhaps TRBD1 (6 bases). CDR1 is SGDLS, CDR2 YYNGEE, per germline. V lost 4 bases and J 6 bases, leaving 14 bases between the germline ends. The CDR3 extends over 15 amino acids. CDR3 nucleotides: TGTGCCAGCAGCCCCCCGACAGGTCCTAATTCACCCCTCCACTTT. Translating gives CASSPPTGPNSPLHF. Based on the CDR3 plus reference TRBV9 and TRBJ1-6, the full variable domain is DSGVTQTPKHLITATGQRVTLRCSPRSGDLSVYWYQQSLDQGLQFLIQYYNGEERAKGNILERFSAQQFPDLHSELNLSSLELGDSALYFCASSPPTGPNSPLHFGNGTRLTVT.

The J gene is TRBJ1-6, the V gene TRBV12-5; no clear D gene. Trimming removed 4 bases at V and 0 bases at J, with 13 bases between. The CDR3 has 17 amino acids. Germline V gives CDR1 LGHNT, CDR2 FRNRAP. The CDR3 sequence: CASGSTSPSSYNSPLHF. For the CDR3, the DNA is TGTGCTAGTGGTTCGACATCTCCTAGCTCCTATAATTCACCCCTCCACTTT.

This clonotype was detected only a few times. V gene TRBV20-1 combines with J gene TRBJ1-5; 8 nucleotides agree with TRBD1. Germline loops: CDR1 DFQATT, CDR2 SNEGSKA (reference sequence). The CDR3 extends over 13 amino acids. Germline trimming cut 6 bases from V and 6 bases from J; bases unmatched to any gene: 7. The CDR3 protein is CSASDRGRQPQHF. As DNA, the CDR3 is TGCAGTGCGAGCGACAGGGGTCGTCAGCCCCAGCATTTT.

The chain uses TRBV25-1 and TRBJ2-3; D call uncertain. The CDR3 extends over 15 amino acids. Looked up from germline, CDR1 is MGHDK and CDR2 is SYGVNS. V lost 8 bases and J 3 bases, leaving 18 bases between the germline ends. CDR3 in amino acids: CASRTSHLDTDTQYF. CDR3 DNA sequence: TGTGCCAGCCGAACGTCCCATCTGGATACAGATACGCAGTATTTT.

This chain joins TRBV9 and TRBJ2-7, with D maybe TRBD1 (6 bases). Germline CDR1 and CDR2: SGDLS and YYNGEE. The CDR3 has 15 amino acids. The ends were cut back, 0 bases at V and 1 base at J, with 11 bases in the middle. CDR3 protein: CASSVEQGVSYEQYF. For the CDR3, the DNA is TGTGCCAGCAGCGTAGAACAGGGAGTTTCCTACGAGCAGTACTTC.

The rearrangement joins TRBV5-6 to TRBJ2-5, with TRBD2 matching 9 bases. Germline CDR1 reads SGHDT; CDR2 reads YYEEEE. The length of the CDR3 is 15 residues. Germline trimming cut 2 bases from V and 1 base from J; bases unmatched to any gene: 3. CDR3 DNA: TGTGCCAGCAGCTTAGCGGGGGGCCCCCAAGAGACCCAGTACTTC. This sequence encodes CASSLAGGPQETQYF.

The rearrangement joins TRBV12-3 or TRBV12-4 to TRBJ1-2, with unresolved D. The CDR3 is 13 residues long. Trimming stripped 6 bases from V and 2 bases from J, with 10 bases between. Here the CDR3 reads CASRGVGNYGYTF. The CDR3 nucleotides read TGTGCCAGCAGAGGTGTCGGGAACTATGGCTACACCTTC.

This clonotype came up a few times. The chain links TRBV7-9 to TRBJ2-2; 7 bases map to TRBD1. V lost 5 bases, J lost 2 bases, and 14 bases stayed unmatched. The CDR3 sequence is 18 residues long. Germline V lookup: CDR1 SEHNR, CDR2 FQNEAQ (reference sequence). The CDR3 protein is CASSPLRRQGENTGELFF. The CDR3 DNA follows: TGTGCCAGCAGCCCCCTTCGACGACAGGGAGAAAACACCGGGGAGCTGTTTTTT.

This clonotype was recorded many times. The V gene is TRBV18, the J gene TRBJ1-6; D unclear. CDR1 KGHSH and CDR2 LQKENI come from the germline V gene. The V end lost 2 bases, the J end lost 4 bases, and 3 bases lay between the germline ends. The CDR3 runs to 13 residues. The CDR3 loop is CASSPGYNSPLHF. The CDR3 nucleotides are TGTGCCAGCTCACCAGGGTATAATTCACCCCTCCACTTT.

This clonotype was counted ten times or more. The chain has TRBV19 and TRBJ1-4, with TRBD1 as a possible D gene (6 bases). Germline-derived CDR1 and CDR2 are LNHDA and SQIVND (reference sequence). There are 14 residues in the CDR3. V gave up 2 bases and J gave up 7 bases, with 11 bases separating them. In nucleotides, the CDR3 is TGTGCCAGTAGTATAAGGGACATCGGTGAAAAACTGTTTTTT. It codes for CASSIRDIGEKLFF.

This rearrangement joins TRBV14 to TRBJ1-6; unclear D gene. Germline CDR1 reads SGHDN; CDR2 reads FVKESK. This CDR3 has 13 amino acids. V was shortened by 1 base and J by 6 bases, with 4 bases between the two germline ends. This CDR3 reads CASSQALNSPLHF. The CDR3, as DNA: TGTGCCAGCAGCCAAGCCCTTAATTCACCCCTCCACTTT.